This entry describes one T cell receptor (beta chain). What it binds is unknown. The data derive from a study of OX40 agonist ivuxolimab in advanced cancers. Study in general: Subjects had a mean age of about 60 years, with a range of about 20 to 85; around 84% were male.

Clones were sequenced by immunoSEQ multiplex PCR, and TCRdb holds only the in-frame ones, with some missing. Altogether around 76,000 clones are present, around 83% being singletons, with the ten largest covering approximately 8%. Notes on the study in general: Among T cells, CD8+ cells averaged more expanded clones than CD4+ cells.

Germline V lookup: CDR1 DFQATT, CDR2 SNEGSKA (reference sequence). Trimming cost V 2 bases and J 4 bases, with 5 bases left between them. The CDR3 sequence is 11 residues long. The V and J genes are TRBV20-1 and TRBJ1-1; the D is unclear. This TCR was sampled from an adult with an advanced solid tumor such as melanoma, head and neck, liver or kidney cancer. This sample comprised CD4+ or CD8+ T cells sorted from blood, obtained in a trial of the OX40 agonist ivuxolimab. The CDR3 coding sequence is TGCAGTGCTAGATCTGGCACTGAAGCTTTCTTT. It is translated as CSARSGTEAFF.